Listed below are T cell receptor beta chains from one sample, sequenced in a study of molecular identifiers for immune sequencing clone quantification. Using its own MiXCR run on the PCR reads, TCRdb lists one record per CDR3 protein. Here the sample spans about half a million distinct CDR3 sequences, less than 30% being singletons. Sequenced material: naive CD8+ T cells from blood, with Jurkat cell RNA spiked in. These receptor sequences come from a human donor in good health. Some libraries in this study had Jurkat cell RNA spiked in. Both conserved end residues are part of each CDR3. The D gene is left open where the match is weak. Where a row states a size, it is once, few, many or the class of an expanded clone; other rows omit it.

j_call d_call clone_size v_call cdr3_nt cdr3_aa
TRBJ2-1 TRBD1 NA TRBV12-3/TRBV12-4 TGTGCCAGCAGGACGGGACAGGGCGGTAGAGATGAGCAGTTCTTC CASRTGQGGRDEQFF
TRBJ2-2 NA many TRBV2 TGTGCCAGGGGAGGACAGATGAACACCGGGGAGCTGTTTTTT CARGGQMNTGELFF
TRBJ2-3 TRBD1 many TRBV13 TGTGCCAGCAGCTGGACAGGGGGTCTGCCAAGAGATACGCAGTATTTT CASSWTGGLPRDTQYF
TRBJ1-4 NA NA TRBV7-9 TGTGCCAGCAAGCTTACCGGGAATGGGATAACTAATGAAAAACTGTTTTTT CASKLTGNGITNEKLFF
TRBJ2-5 TRBD1 NA TRBV12-3/TRBV12-4 TGTGCCAGCAGTTACAGGGGGCGGGAAGAGACCCAGTACTTC CASSYRGREETQYF
TRBJ2-1 TRBD2 NA TRBV24-1 TGTGCCACCAGTGATTCCACGGGACTAGCGGGAGTCTATGAGCAGTTCTTC CATSDSTGLAGVYEQFF
TRBJ2-3 NA many TRBV11-2 TGTGCCAGCAGCTTAGGGACTTTCTCAGATACGCAGTATTTT CASSLGTFSDTQYF
TRBJ2-1 NA NA TRBV7-9 TGTGCCGGCAGCTTAGCCCGGGACCTAAACTTTCGGTACAATGAGCAGTTCTTC CAGSLARDLNFRYNEQFF
TRBJ2-7 TRBD1 many TRBV29-1 TGCAGCGTTGAAGTGGGGACAGGTTCCTACGAGCAGTACTTC CSVEVGTGSYEQYF
TRBJ2-2 NA many TRBV7-9 TGTGCCAGCAGCTTAGTCCGCCAGGGAAGGATCGGGGAGCTGTTTTTT CASSLVRQGRIGELFF
TRBJ2-1 NA NA TRBV29-1 TGCAGCGTTGAGGTCCGGACAGTGGGGAATGAGCAGTTCTTC CSVEVRTVGNEQFF
TRBJ2-1 NA many TRBV11-2 TGTGCCAGCAGCTATGGATGGGGACTCAGCTCCTACAATGAGCAGTTCTTC CASSYGWGLSSYNEQFF
TRBJ2-3 NA NA TRBV4-3 TGCGCCAGCAGCCAAGGTAGCCCCTTTCTGGCAGCTACGCCGTATTTT CASSQGSPFLAATPYF
TRBJ2-7 NA NA TRBV11-2 TGTGCCAGCAGCTTAGATTTAGACCCCGACTACGAGCAGTACTTC CASSLDLDPDYEQYF
TRBJ2-3 TRBD1 many TRBV9 TGTGCCAGCAGAGAAACGGCCGGGACAGGAGGCACAGATACGCAGTATTTT CASRETAGTGGTDTQYF
TRBJ1-6 TRBD1 NA TRBV7-9 TGTGCCAGCAGCTTAGAATGGGACAGGGGTTCACCCCTCCACTTT CASSLEWDRGSPLHF
TRBJ1-4 NA many TRBV14 TGTGCCAGCAGCCTAATGGACAGACCTAATGAAAAACTGTTTTTT CASSLMDRPNEKLFF
TRBJ2-3 NA few TRBV7-3 TGTGCCAGCAGCTTAGATAGGACGCCCGGCACAGATACGCAGTATTTT CASSLDRTPGTDTQYF
TRBJ2-7 TRBD1 few TRBV7-9 TGTGCCAGCAGCTTACCACCGGGACAGTGGTCGGATGAGCAGTACTTC CASSLPPGQWSDEQYF
TRBJ2-5 NA NA TRBV27 TGTGCCAGCGGATTCGGAGCTACCCAGTACTTC CASGFGATQYF
TRBJ1-1 NA many TRBV6-5 TGTGCCAGCAGTTACCGTGTTCCAGCCTCGAACACTGAAGCTTTCTTT CASSYRVPASNTEAFF
TRBJ2-6 NA few TRBV7-6 TGTGCCAGCAGCCCAATACAGGGTGGCGGGGCCAACGTCCTGACTTTC CASSPIQGGGANVLTF
TRBJ2-1 NA few TRBV7-9 TGTGCCAGCAGCTTAGCGCTAGACCGGTACAATGAGCAGTTCTTC CASSLALDRYNEQFF
TRBJ1-1 NA few TRBV9 TGTGCCAGCAGCGTAGAGGGGACGCTGAACACTGAAGCTTTCTTT CASSVEGTLNTEAFF
TRBJ2-1 TRBD1 NA TRBV4-3 TGCGCCAGCAGCCCAGGGGGTTACAGGGCCCATGAGCAGTTCTTC CASSPGGYRAHEQFF
TRBJ2-3 NA few TRBV24-1 TGTGCCAAAGGTACAGGTGAAACAGATACGCAGTATTTT CAKGTGETDTQYF
TRBJ2-7 NA NA TRBV19 TGTGCCAGTAGTATTTTAGGCCTCGACGAGCAGTACTTC CASSILGLDEQYF
TRBJ2-7 NA NA TRBV6-2/TRBV6-3 TGTGCCAGCAGCTTTCCGGGTTTATACGAGCAGTACTTC CASSFPGLYEQYF
TRBJ2-7 NA few TRBV27 TGTGCCAGCAGTTCACCCGGACCAGCTCCAAGAACCCCCCACGAGCAGTACTTC CASSSPGPAPRTPHEQYF
TRBJ1-1 TRBD1 NA TRBV20-1 TGCAGTGCTTGTACAGGGGGCGAAGTCCTGAACACTGAAGCTTTCTTT CSACTGGEVLNTEAFF
TRBJ2-7 NA NA TRBV10-3 TGTGCCATCAGTGAGCCGAGGGATGTCAACTACGAGCAGTACTTC CAISEPRDVNYEQYF
TRBJ1-1 NA NA TRBV11-2 TGTGCCAGCACTGAAAATCAGAACACTGAAGCTTTCTTT CASTENQNTEAFF
TRBJ2-1 TRBD2 NA TRBV19 TGTGCCAGTAGTATTGGGACTAGGGGTTACAATGAGCAGTTCTTC CASSIGTRGYNEQFF
TRBJ1-4 NA NA TRBV7-9 TGTGCCAGCAGCTTAAGCTCCCAACAGGGAGGAGAAAAACTGTTTTTT CASSLSSQQGGEKLFF
TRBJ2-7 NA NA TRBV11-2 TGTGCCAGCAGCTTATTTGTCGGGAGAACCTACGAGCAGTACTTC CASSLFVGRTYEQYF
TRBJ1-5 NA few TRBV19 TGTGCCAGTAGTATTGGGACCCGGCGAGGGCCCCAGCATTTT CASSIGTRRGPQHF
TRBJ1-5 NA many TRBV29-1 TGCAGCGTTGTTTGGGGCAATCAGCCCCAGCATTTT CSVVWGNQPQHF
TRBJ2-7 NA many TRBV7-9 TGTGCCAGCAGCCCAGTGGCAGGGATCGAGCAGTACTTC CASSPVAGIEQYF
TRBJ2-7 TRBD2 few TRBV7-8 TGTGCCAGCAGCCTAGCGGGGGACCACGAGCAGTACTTC CASSLAGDHEQYF
TRBJ2-1 NA many TRBV7-2 TGTGCCAGCAGCTTAGATAGATTCCCAGGTTACAATGAGCAGTTCTTC CASSLDRFPGYNEQFF
TRBJ1-5 NA few TRBV27 TGTGCCAGCAGTTTATCGTCGGGGGCGAGCAATCAGCCCCAGCATTTT CASSLSSGASNQPQHF
TRBJ2-3 NA many TRBV6-5 TGTGCCAGCAGTTCCCTCGGCCGTCTGGATACGCAGTATTTT CASSSLGRLDTQYF
TRBJ2-7 NA many TRBV5-6 TGTGCCAGCAGCTCGAGACGACATGGCCGGTACTACGAGCAGTACTTC CASSSRRHGRYYEQYF
TRBJ2-5 TRBD1 NA TRBV7-9 TGTGCCAGCAGTAGGGACAGCCCGAGTCGGCAGTACTTC CASSRDSPSRQYF
TRBJ1-1 NA once TRBV24-1 TGTGCCACCAGTGATTATCAGGGAATCTCCCCTGAAGCTTTCTTT CATSDYQGISPEAFF
TRBJ2-7 TRBD1 many TRBV27 TGTGCCAGCAGTGCGGGACAGGGGTTCTACGAGCAGTACTTC CASSAGQGFYEQYF
TRBJ2-5 NA NA TRBV9 TGTGCCAGCGGCGTAGCTTACAGCAGCCAAGAGACCCAGTACTTC CASGVAYSSQETQYF
TRBJ2-7 NA few TRBV19 TGTGCCAGTACCACCACCTCCGGGTACGAGCAGTACTTC CASTTTSGYEQYF
TRBJ1-5 NA NA TRBV19 TGTGCCAGTAGTCAGCCCGGTCAGCCCCAGCATTTT CASSQPGQPQHF
TRBJ2-1 NA few TRBV27 TGTGCCAGCAGTTCCGACGCGGGCGGAGGGGGTTGGAATGAGCAGTTCTTC CASSSDAGGGGWNEQFF
TRBJ2-3 TRBD1 many TRBV20-1 TGCAGTGCTAGAGGTGGGACAGGGTCTCTTGCAGATACGCAGTATTTT CSARGGTGSLADTQYF
TRBJ1-1 NA NA TRBV11-2 TGTGCCAGCAGCTTAGACCCACATACAGGAGCGAACACTGAAGCTTTCTTT CASSLDPHTGANTEAFF
TRBJ2-3 TRBD2 few TRBV20-1 TGCAGTGCTAGAGCCTGGGGACTAGCGGGGGGGCGACACACAGATACGCAGTATTTT CSARAWGLAGGRHTDTQYF
TRBJ1-1 NA few TRBV7-9 TGTGCCAGCAGCTTAGTGGTGGACCCTGAAGCTTTCTTT CASSLVVDPEAFF
TRBJ2-7 NA NA TRBV7-9 TGTGCCAGCAGCCTAACGCGGGGGCAGTACTTC CASSLTRGQYF
TRBJ1-4 NA few TRBV6-5 TGTGCCAGCAGGAGGGCGGGGGGCCGAGCAGCAACTAATGAAAAACTGTTTTTT CASRRAGGRAATNEKLFF
TRBJ2-7 TRBD1 many TRBV13 TGTGCCAGCAGCTCGACCGGGACAGGGACCTACGAGCAGTACTTC CASSSTGTGTYEQYF
TRBJ1-6 NA few TRBV10-3 TGTGCCATCAGTGAGTGGTCATCACCCCTCCACTTT CAISEWSSPLHF
TRBJ2-7 TRBD1 many TRBV6-5 TGTGCCAGCAGTTACTCAACAGGGGGCTACGAGCAGTACTTC CASSYSTGGYEQYF